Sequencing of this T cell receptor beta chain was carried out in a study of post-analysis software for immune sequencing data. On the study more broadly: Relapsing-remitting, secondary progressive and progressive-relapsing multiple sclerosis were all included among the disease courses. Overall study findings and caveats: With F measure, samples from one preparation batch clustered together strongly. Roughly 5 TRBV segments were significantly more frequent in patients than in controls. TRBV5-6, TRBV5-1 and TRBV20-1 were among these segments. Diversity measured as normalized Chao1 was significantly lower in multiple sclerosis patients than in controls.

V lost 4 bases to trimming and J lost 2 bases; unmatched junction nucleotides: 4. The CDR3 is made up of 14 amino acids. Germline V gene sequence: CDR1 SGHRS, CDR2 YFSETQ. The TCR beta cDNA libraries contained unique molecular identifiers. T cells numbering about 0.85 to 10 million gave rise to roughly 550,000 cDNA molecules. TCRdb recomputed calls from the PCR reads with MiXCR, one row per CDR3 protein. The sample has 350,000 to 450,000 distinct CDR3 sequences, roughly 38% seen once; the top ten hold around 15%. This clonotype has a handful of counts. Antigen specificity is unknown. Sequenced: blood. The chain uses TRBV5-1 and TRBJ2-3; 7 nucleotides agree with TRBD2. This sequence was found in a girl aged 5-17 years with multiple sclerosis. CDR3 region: CASSTGTNTDTQYF. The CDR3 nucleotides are TGCGCCAGCAGCACCGGGACTAACACAGATACGCAGTATTTT.